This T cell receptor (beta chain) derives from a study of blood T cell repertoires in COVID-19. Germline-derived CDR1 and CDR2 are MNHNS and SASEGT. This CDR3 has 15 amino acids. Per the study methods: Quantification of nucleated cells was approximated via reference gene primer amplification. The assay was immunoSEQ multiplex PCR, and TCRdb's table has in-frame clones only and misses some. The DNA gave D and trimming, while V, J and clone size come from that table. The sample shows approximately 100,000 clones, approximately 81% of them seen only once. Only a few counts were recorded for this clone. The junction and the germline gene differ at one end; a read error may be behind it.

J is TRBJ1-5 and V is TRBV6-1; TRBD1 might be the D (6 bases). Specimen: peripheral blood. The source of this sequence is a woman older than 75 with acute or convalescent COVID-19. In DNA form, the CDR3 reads TGTGCCAGCAGTGAAACGGACAGCTTCAATCGGCCCCAGCATTTT. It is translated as CASSETDSFNRPQHF.